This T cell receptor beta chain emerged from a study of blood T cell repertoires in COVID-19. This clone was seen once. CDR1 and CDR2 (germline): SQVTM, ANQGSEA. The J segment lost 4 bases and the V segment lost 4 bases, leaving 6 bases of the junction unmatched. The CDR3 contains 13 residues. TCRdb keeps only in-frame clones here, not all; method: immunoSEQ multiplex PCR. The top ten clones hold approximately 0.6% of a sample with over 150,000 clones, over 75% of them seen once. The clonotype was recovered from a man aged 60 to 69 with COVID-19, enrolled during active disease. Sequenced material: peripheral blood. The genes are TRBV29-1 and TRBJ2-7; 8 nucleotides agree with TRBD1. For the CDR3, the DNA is TGCAGCGTTGCGGGACAGGCCAGGTACGAGCAGTACTTC. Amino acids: CSVAGQARYEQYF.